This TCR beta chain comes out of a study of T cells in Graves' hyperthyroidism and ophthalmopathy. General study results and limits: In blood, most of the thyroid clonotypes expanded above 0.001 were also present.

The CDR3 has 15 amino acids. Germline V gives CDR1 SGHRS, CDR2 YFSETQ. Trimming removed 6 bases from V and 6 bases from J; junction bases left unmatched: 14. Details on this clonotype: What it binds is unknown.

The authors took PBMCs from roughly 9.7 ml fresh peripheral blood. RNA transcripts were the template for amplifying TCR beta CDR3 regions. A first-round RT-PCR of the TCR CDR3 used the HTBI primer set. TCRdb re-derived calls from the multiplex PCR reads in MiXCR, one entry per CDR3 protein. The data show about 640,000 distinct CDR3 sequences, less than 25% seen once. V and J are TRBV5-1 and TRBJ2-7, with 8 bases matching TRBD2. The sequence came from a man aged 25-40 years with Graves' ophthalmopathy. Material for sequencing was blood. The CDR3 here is CASTRTSGPLTEQYF. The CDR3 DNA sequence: TGCGCCAGCACCCGAACTAGCGGCCCCCTTACCGAGCAGTACTTC.